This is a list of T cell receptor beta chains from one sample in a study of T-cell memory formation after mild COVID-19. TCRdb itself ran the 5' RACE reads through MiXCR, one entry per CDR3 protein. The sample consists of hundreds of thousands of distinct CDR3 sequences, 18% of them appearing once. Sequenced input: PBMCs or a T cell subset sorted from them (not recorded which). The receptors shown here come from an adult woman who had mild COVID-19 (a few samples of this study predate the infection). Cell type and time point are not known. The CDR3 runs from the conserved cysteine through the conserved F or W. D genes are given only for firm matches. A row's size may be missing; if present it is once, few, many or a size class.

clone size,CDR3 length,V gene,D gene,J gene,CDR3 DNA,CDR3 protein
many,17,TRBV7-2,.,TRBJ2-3,TGTGCCAGCAGCTTAGTAGTCCCCGACGGGCGCACAGATACGCAGTATTTT,CASSLVVPDGRTDTQYF
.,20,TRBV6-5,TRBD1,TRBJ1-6,TGTGCCAGCACTTACAAAGGGACAGGGGCCTTCCTCTCCTATAATTCACCCCTCCACTTT,CASTYKGTGAFLSYNSPLHF
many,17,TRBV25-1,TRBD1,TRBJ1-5,TGTGCCAGCAGTGATTCCACCGACAGGGAGTTCAATCAGCCCCAGCATTTT,CASSDSTDREFNQPQHF
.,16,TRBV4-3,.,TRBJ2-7,TGCGCCAGCAGCCAAGATCGGGGGCCCCGCACCGACGAGCAGTACTTC,CASSQDRGPRTDEQYF
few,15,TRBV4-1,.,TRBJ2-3,TGCGCCAGCAGCCAAGTGAAGGGAAGTACAGATACGCAGTATTTT,CASSQVKGSTDTQYF
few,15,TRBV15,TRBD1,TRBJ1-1,TGTGCCACCAGCAGACTGGACAGGGGAGACACTGAAGCTTTCTTT,CATSRLDRGDTEAFF
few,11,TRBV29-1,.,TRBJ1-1,TGCAGCGTTGAATTGCAGGGAAACGCTTTCTTT,CSVELQGNAFF
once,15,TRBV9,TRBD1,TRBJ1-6,TGTGCCAGCAGCGTGGCGGACAGGGAATATTCGGCCCTCCACTTT,CASSVADREYSALHF
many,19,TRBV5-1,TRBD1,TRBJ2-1,TGCGCCAGCAGGGGACAGGGGGCAGGCGGGATCAGCTCCTACAATGAGCAGTTCTTC,CASRGQGAGGISSYNEQFF
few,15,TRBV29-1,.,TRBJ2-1,TGCAGCGTTGAATTCGTCGGACTCCCCTACAATGAGCAGTTCTTC,CSVEFVGLPYNEQFF
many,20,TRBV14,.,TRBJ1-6,TGTGCCAGCAGCTCGAGCCGGGACATATTCTTGAGCTCCTATAATTCACCCCTCCACTTT,CASSSSRDIFLSSYNSPLHF
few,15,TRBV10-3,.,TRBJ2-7,TGTGCCATCAGTGAGGGGACGGACTATACCTACGAGCAGTACTTC,CAISEGTDYTYEQYF